The clone carrying this TCR beta chain was counted only a few times. Measured with immunoSEQ multiplex PCR; TCRdb has only the in-frame clones, and not every one. The sample shows under 450,000 clones, roughly 77% of them seen only once. Trimming removed 6 bases from V and 8 bases from J, with 14 bases in between. Germline CDR1 SQVTM, CDR2 ANQGSEA. The CDR3 totals 12 residues. This entry comes from a study of blood T cell repertoires in COVID-19. The rearrangement links TRBV29-1 to TRBJ2-1; a weak D match, TRBD1 (6 bases). The sequence derives from a human donor with acute or convalescent COVID-19. The donor label of this sample is uncertain. The sequenced sample was peripheral blood. The CDR3 here is CSVELGADEQFF. The CDR3 DNA follows: TGCAGCGTCGAATTGGGGGCAGATGAGCAGTTCTTC.